This TCR beta chain was obtained from a study of cytomegalovirus exposure and HLA in healthy donors. Findings and limits, study-wide: Among the most significant clusters, several appeared linked to common viral pathogens in a later analysis.

Details on this clone: Its cognate antigen is unknown.

The CDR3 is 15 amino acids. V shed 1 base and J shed 4 bases, with 9 bases lying between them. Germline V gene data show CDR1 as SGHTS and CDR2 as YDEGEE. PCR primers comprised 60 Vbeta and 13 Jbeta primers. TCRdb keeps only in-frame clones here, not all; method: immunoSEQ multiplex PCR. This sample yields tens of thousands of clones, of which around 9.1% are seen a single time; approximately 25% belongs to the top ten. The sequence was collected from a man in his sixties in good health and CMV-seropositive. J is TRBJ2-6 and V is TRBV5-8; maybe TRBD1 (5 bases). Sequencing was done on a sample of PBMCs. CDR3 loop: CASSLRGSGANVLTF. CDR3 in DNA: TGTGCCAGCAGCTTGAGGGGTTCCGGGGCCAACGTCCTGACTTTC.